This TCR beta chain originates from a study of OX40 agonist ivuxolimab in advanced cancers. Study-wide results and limits: Antigen specificity was not determined for the expanded peripheral T cells. Some of the lowest clonal expansion was seen in partial responders at 0.1-3.0 mg/kg. Dose levels from 0.1 to 3.0 mg/kg saw CD4+ and CD8+ blood T cells expand clonally by week 6.

With regard to this clone: No antigen is known for it.

TCRdb's copy holds only in-frame clones and misses some; the assay was immunoSEQ multiplex PCR. The top ten clones hold 1.5% to 2% of a sample with 60,000 to 65,000 clones, around 93% of them seen once. Collection of blood occurred at baseline, at cycle 4 day 1, and at cycle 7 day 1. The germline gives CDR1 MDHEN, CDR2 SYDVKM. This CDR3 has 14 amino acids. Trimming removed 4 bases from V and 1 base from J, with 8 bases in between. The receptor comes from an adult with an advanced solid tumor such as melanoma, head and neck, liver or kidney cancer. The rearrangement uses TRBV28 and TRBJ1-5; tentatively, D is TRBD1 (6 bases). The input for sequencing was CD4+ or CD8+ T cells sorted from blood, taken in a trial of the OX40 agonist ivuxolimab. CDR3 protein: CASSYRASNQPQHF. In DNA form, the CDR3 reads TGTGCCAGCAGTTACAGGGCCAGCAATCAGCCCCAGCATTTT.